Following are 17 T cell receptor beta chains from one sample sequenced in a study of blood T cell repertoires in COVID-19. Clones were sequenced by immunoSEQ multiplex PCR, and TCRdb holds only the in-frame ones, with some missing. This sample carries 150,000 to 200,000 clones, about 89% of them seen once, and the ten largest clones take nearly 2.5%. Sequencing input: peripheral blood. The receptors were gathered from a man aged 40-50 years with active or convalescent COVID-19.

The chain uses TRBV13 and TRBJ2-3, with D tentatively TRBD2 (6 bases). Germline-derived CDR1 and CDR2 are PRHDT and FYEKMQ (reference sequence). V dropped 5 bases and J dropped 1 base, with 16 bases sitting between them. The CDR3 has 16 residues. CDR3 amino acids: CASSPPGGLRTDTQYF. For the CDR3, the DNA is TGTGCCAGCAGCCCACCCGGGGGTTTGCGCACAGATACGCAGTATTTT.

V is TRBV7-2 and J is TRBJ1-5; 7 bases agree with TRBD1. This CDR3 contains 15 residues. V lost 6 bases, J lost 6 bases, and 11 bases stayed unmatched. The germline V gene has CDR1 SGHTA and CDR2 FQGNSA. This CDR3 reads CASSLTGADGQPQHF. The CDR3 DNA reads as TGTGCCAGCAGTCTCACAGGGGCGGATGGTCAGCCCCAGCATTTT.

This clone was found once. The chain combines TRBV7-9 with TRBJ1-2, with 7 nucleotides matching TRBD1. Germline CDR1 reads SEHNR; CDR2 reads FQNEAQ (reference sequence). Losses at the gene ends were 1 base for V and 4 bases for J; bases not matched to a gene: 6. This CDR3 is 15 amino acids long. CDR3 region: CASSLVGTEFYGYTF. The CDR3 region has the DNA TGTGCCAGCAGCTTAGTCGGGACAGAATTCTATGGCTACACCTTC.

This clone was detected a few times. This chain uses TRBV28 with TRBJ2-3; D is perhaps TRBD1 (5 bases). This CDR3 is 14 amino acids long. V was trimmed by 1 base and J by 3 bases, leaving 8 bases between them. CDR1 MDHEN and CDR2 SYDVKM come from the germline V gene. CDR3: CASSLSAGTDTQYF. The CDR3 coding sequence is TGTGCCAGCAGTTTATCTGCAGGGACAGATACGCAGTATTTT.

This chain connects TRBV9 to TRBJ1-5; D gene unclear. The CDR3 covers 15 residues. V lost 0 bases, J lost 0 bases, and 7 bases lay in between. From germline, CDR1 is SGDLS and CDR2 YYNGEE. The DNA for the CDR3 is TGTGCCAGCAGCGTAGCCGGGGATAGCAATCAGCCCCAGCATTTT. This gives the protein CASSVAGDSNQPQHF. The whole variable domain, filled in from reference TRBV9 and TRBJ1-5, reads DSGVTQTPKHLITATGQRVTLRCSPRSGDLSVYWYQQSLDQGLQFLIQYYNGEERAKGNILERFSAQQFPDLHSELNLSSLELGDSALYFCASSVAGDSNQPQHFGDGTRLSIL.

V is TRBV27 and J is TRBJ2-7; possibly TRBD2 for D (5 bases). The V end lost 6 bases, the J end lost 2 bases, and 14 bases lay between the germline ends. CDR3 size: 14 residues. CDR1 is MNHEY and CDR2 is SMNVEV in the germline V gene (reference sequence). The CDR3 DNA follows: TGTGCCAGCAGAATAGCGATAAATACCTACGAGCAGTACTTC. Translated: CASRIAINTYEQYF.

The chain has TRBV4-3 and TRBJ2-2, with TRBD2 identical over 8 bases. The CDR3 has 16 residues. The ends lost 1 base at V and 7 bases at J; junction bases unmatched: 8. The germline V gene encodes CDR1 LGHNA and CDR2 YSLEER. CDR3 loop: CASSQVAGGAVGELFF. In nucleotides, the CDR3 is TGCGCCAGCAGCCAAGTCGCGGGGGGCGCGGTCGGGGAGCTGTTTTTT.

The V and J genes are TRBV11-2 and TRBJ1-5; 9 positions agree with TRBD1. CDR3 size: 15 residues. V lost 0 bases to trimming and J lost 6 bases; unmatched junction nucleotides: 3. Germline V gene lookup returns CDR1 SGHAT and CDR2 FQNNGV. The CDR3: CASSLEGTGLQPQHF. The CDR3 DNA sequence: TGTGCCAGCAGCTTAGAGGGGACAGGGCTTCAGCCCCAGCATTTT.

The chain has TRBV5-8 and TRBJ1-5; 11 nucleotides agree with TRBD1. This CDR3 region has 16 residues. The V gene end was trimmed by 4 bases and the J gene end by 7 bases; junction bases not matched to a gene: 10. From germline, CDR1 is SGHTS and CDR2 YDEGEE. The DNA for the CDR3 is TGTGCCAGCAGCAAACCTGGACAGGGGGCAAAACAGCCCCAGCATTTT. This gives the protein CASSKPGQGAKQPQHF.

The genes are TRBV2 and TRBJ1-2; the match to TRBD1 covers 10 bases. Trimming cost V 7 bases and J 3 bases; bases outside gene matches: 11. This CDR3 has 16 residues. The germline gives CDR1 SNHLY, CDR2 FYNNEI. CDR3 region: CASTGTGEVGDYGYTF. DNA of the CDR3: TGTGCCAGCACCGGGACAGGGGAAGTAGGGGACTATGGCTACACCTTC.

This chain connects TRBV7-2 to TRBJ2-2, with 14 bases matching TRBD2. Unmatched junction bases numbered 5, after V lost 4 bases and J lost 7 bases. Germline CDR1 SGHTA, CDR2 FQGNSA. There are 16 residues in the CDR3. The CDR3 loop is CASSWTSGGSGGELFF. CDR3 DNA sequence: TGTGCCAGCAGCTGGACTAGCGGGGGGTCCGGCGGGGAGCTGTTTTTT.

The chain carries TRBV5-4 and TRBJ2-3; the D gene is possibly TRBD2 (5 bases). Germline-derived CDR1 and CDR2 are SGHNT and YYREEE (reference sequence). The CDR3 contains 14 residues. Trimming removed 0 bases from V and 3 bases from J, with 8 bases in between. CDR3 loop: CASSLGLATDTQYF. The CDR3 bases are TGTGCCAGCAGCTTGGGTCTAGCAACAGATACGCAGTATTTT.

The chain has TRBV19 and TRBJ1-1; D gene ambiguous. The ends were cut back, 2 bases at V and 1 base at J, with 5 bases in the middle. The CDR3 totals 13 residues. Germline V gene sequence: CDR1 LNHDA, CDR2 SQIVND (reference sequence). For the CDR3, the DNA is TGTGCCAGTAGTATAACAGAGAACACTGAAGCTTTCTTT. This encodes CASSITENTEAFF.

This clone was found a few times. Germline is not matched at one junction end, which may reflect a read error. The V gene is TRBV15, the J gene TRBJ2-6; TRBD1 might be the D (5 bases). The CDR3 has 15 amino acids. The germline V gene encodes CDR1 LNHNV and CDR2 YYDKDF (reference sequence). In nucleotides, the CDR3 is TGTGCCACCAGCGGAGACAGCTCTGGGGCCAACGTCCTGACTTTC. It translates to CATSGDSSGANVLTF.

This clone was observed a handful of times. The chain links TRBV18 to TRBJ1-1; 8 bases line up with TRBD1. The CDR3 extends over 16 amino acids. Germline CDR1 reads KGHSH; CDR2 reads LQKENI. The J segment lost 4 bases and the V segment lost 4 bases, leaving 11 bases of the junction unmatched. In DNA form, the CDR3 reads TGTGCCAGCTCACGAGGACAGGGTGGGTCAGGCACTGAAGCTTTCTTT. Translating gives CASSRGQGGSGTEAFF.

The count of this clone is one. The genes are TRBV5-1 and TRBJ2-2, with 10 bases lining up with TRBD1. Germline CDR1 SGHRS, CDR2 YFSETQ. CDR3 length equals 14 residues. J gave up 7 bases and V 6 bases, and 6 bases lay outside the gene matches. This CDR3 is CASIGTGAVGELFF. CDR3 DNA: TGCGCCAGCATAGGGACAGGGGCCGTCGGGGAGCTGTTTTTT.

CDR3 loop: CASSPAASNTGELFF. DNA for the CDR3: TGTGCCAGCTCACCAGCGGCTTCGAACACCGGGGAGCTGTTTTTT. The chain links TRBV18 to TRBJ2-2; unclear D gene. CDR1 is KGHSH and CDR2 is LQKENI in the germline V gene. V lost 2 bases, J lost 0 bases, and 7 bases lay in between. CDR3 length: 15 residues.